The 27 T cell receptor beta chains below all came from one sample that was sequenced in a study of metastatic and nonmetastatic thyroid tumors. No patient received treatment before thyroid surgery. TCRdb re-called clones from the PCR reads using MiXCR. The sample holds about 14,000 clones, 30% to 35% seen once. Material for sequencing was tumor tissue. The receptors shown here come from a female donor with papillary thyroid cancer or a benign thyroid nodule (not recorded which). Some clones in this sample may be carry-over from other donors' samples.

The chain links TRBV27 to TRBJ2-5; 9 positions match TRBD1. The germline gives CDR1 MNHEY, CDR2 SMNVEV (reference sequence). The CDR3 is 17 amino acids. The ends lost 0 bases at V and 4 bases at J; junction bases unmatched: 9. The CDR3 DNA reads as TGTGCCAGCAGTTTATCGAAGGACAGGGGATGGGGAGAGACCCAGTACTTC. It codes for CASSLSKDRGWGETQYF.

In its sample, this clone was seen many times. Other DNA sequences within the sample encode an identical CDR3. The chain carries TRBV14 and TRBJ2-2, with D perhaps TRBD2 (5 bases). The germline V gene encodes CDR1 SGHDN and CDR2 FVKESK. Trimming stripped 4 bases from V and 4 bases from J, with 16 bases between. The CDR3 contains 16 residues. The CDR3, as DNA: TGTGCCAGCAGCCCCGTATCCTCCCGGGGCACCGGGGAGCTGTTTTTT. Translated, it gives CASSPVSSRGTGELFF.

This clone is medium-sized. The gene calls are TRBV14 and TRBJ1-2, with 8 bases fitting TRBD1. Germline V CDR1 and CDR2: SGHDN, FVKESK. Losses at the gene ends were 5 bases for V and 7 bases for J; bases not matched to a gene: 24. This CDR3 is built from 19 residues. CDR3 in amino acids: CASSGQGFGRPSPPIGYTF. The CDR3 DNA sequence: TGTGCCAGCAGCGGACAGGGTTTTGGAAGACCTTCTCCACCCATTGGCTACACCTTC.

Sample share makes this clone medium-sized (0.01 to 0.1%). The chain couples TRBV28 to TRBJ2-2; D not resolved. Germline CDR1 reads MDHEN; CDR2 reads SYDVKM. Trimming took 3 bases from V and 8 from J, leaving 7 bases between them. This CDR3 has 12 amino acids. The CDR3 DNA reads as TGTGCCAGCAGTTTCTCTGGGGGGGAGCTGTTTTTT. Translating it yields CASSFSGGELFF.

The genes are TRBV6-1 and TRBJ2-5; D perhaps matches TRBD1 (6 bases). The V end lost 5 bases, the J end lost 1 base, and 11 bases lay between the germline ends. Germline-derived CDR1 and CDR2 are MNHNS and SASEGT. The CDR3 covers 14 residues. The CDR3 reads CASSPRDIQETQYF. The CDR3 bases are TGTGCCAGCAGTCCTCGGGACATCCAAGAGACCCAGTACTTC.

The rearrangement joins TRBV30 to TRBJ1-2, with D hard to call. Germline V gives CDR1 GTSNPN, CDR2 SVGIG (reference sequence). The CDR3 covers 13 residues. V lost 3 bases to trimming and J lost 9 bases, with 17 bases between them. The CDR3 region is CAWSTQRRECYTF. The CDR3, as DNA: TGTGCCTGGAGCACACAGAGACGTGAATGCTACACCTTC.

This clone was picked up many times. The CDR3 loop is CASSLSGTEQFF. The CDR3 DNA reads TGTGCCAGCAGCTTAAGCGGGACTGAGCAGTTCTTC. J is TRBJ2-1 and V is TRBV5-6; 7 bases line up with TRBD2. Germline-derived CDR1 and CDR2 are SGHDT and YYEEEE. The CDR3 runs 12 residues. V shed 2 bases, J shed 9 bases, and the junction held 2 bases outside the gene matches.

The table lists this clone with a few counts. This chain joins TRBV6-1 and TRBJ1-5; 7 bases are a match to TRBD1. This CDR3 comprises 14 residues. Germline CDR1 MNHNS, CDR2 SASEGT. V shed 9 bases and J 7 bases; nucleotides not matched to a gene: 12. DNA of the CDR3: TGTGCCAGAGGTGAAGCGGGAGGGGGCCAGCCCCAGCATTTT. This encodes CARGEAGGGQPQHF.

This chain uses TRBV20-1 with TRBJ2-7; D is perhaps TRBD1 or TRBD2 (6 bases each). V lost 0 bases and J lost 4, with 16 bases in between. Germline V gene data show CDR1 as DFQATT and CDR2 as SNEGSKA (reference sequence). CDR3 length equals 15 residues. The DNA of the CDR3 is TGCAGTGCTAGAGATCACCGGGGGCGGGTGTACGAGCAGTACTTC. It is translated as CSARDHRGRVYEQYF.

The table lists this clone with many counts. This chain connects TRBV7-9 to TRBJ2-1; 9 bases are shared with TRBD2. CDR1 and CDR2 from the germline V gene are SEHNR and FQNEAQ (reference sequence). J was trimmed by 4 bases and V by 1 base; bases with no gene match: 2. This CDR3 comprises 15 residues. The CDR3 here is CASSLGSGGYNEQFF. The CDR3 coding sequence is TGTGCCAGCAGCTTAGGAAGCGGGGGGTACAATGAGCAGTTCTTC.

The chain has TRBV20-1 and TRBJ2-3; 8 nucleotides align to TRBD2. CDR1 DFQATT and CDR2 SNEGSKA come from the germline V gene (reference sequence). This CDR3 region has 17 residues. J was trimmed by 2 bases and V by 0 bases; bases with no gene match: 10. The CDR3 DNA follows: TGCAGTGCTAGAGAAGGCGGCGGGAGGTGGTCCACAGATACGCAGTATTTT. It is translated as CSAREGGGRWSTDTQYF.

This clone is categorized as medium-sized. The chain has TRBV12-3 or TRBV12-4 and TRBJ2-7; perhaps TRBD1 as D (8 bases). Trimming left V 5 bases short and J 9 bases short, with 17 bases between. This CDR3 is 13 amino acids long. The CDR3 spells CASSAYRGGAQYF. CDR3 coding DNA: TGTGCCAGCAGTGCCTACAGGGGGGGCGCGCAGTACTTC.

The V and J genes are TRBV28 and TRBJ1-2; no clear D gene. The germline V gene has CDR1 MDHEN and CDR2 SYDVKM. V lost 3 bases and J lost 4, with 9 bases in between. The length of the CDR3 is 13 residues. Here the CDR3 DNA reads TGTGCCAGCAGTTTCGTTACAGCCTATGGCTACACCTTC. This gives the protein CASSFVTAYGYTF.

This clone is a singleton in its sample. This chain connects TRBV12-3 or TRBV12-4 to TRBJ2-5; 8 positions match TRBD1. The CDR3 is 15 amino acids. J lost 5 bases, V lost 8 bases, and 13 bases had no gene match. CDR3 amino acids: CASGKDRGFQETQYF. The CDR3 region has the DNA TGTGCCAGCGGAAAAGACAGGGGCTTTCAGGAGACCCAGTACTTC.

The sample holds a few counts of this clone. An end of the junction does not agree with germline; a read error may underlie this. The chain has TRBV24-1 and TRBJ2-2, with 11 bases lining up with TRBD2. Looked up from germline, CDR1 is KGHDR and CDR2 is SFDVKD. The length of the CDR3 is 16 residues. The CDR3 region has the DNA TGTGCCACCAGTGATTTGGGTACTAGCGGGAGCGGGGAGCCGTTTTTT. Its translation is CATSDLGTSGSGEPFF.

The table lists this clone with a few counts. The chain joins TRBV6-4 to TRBJ2-3; D ambiguous. This CDR3 has 14 residues. Trimming removed 4 bases from V and 0 bases from J, with 8 bases in between. CDR1 and CDR2 (germline): MRHNA, SNTAGT. This CDR3 is CASSVDGSTDTQYF. CDR3 bases: TGTGCCAGCAGTGTGGACGGGAGCACAGATACGCAGTATTTT.

This chain joins TRBV7-8 and TRBJ1-2, with D unclear. CDR3 length: 14 amino acids. The V end was cut by 0 bases, the J end by 8 bases, with 13 bases between. Germline CDR1 reads SGHVS; CDR2 reads FQNEAQ. The CDR3: CASSLAPAEQGYTF. For the CDR3, the DNA is TGTGCCAGCAGCTTAGCGCCAGCGGAGCAGGGCTACACCTTC.

The gene calls are TRBV5-1 and TRBJ1-2; D unclear. This CDR3 region has 12 residues. Trimming took off 0 bases at V and 3 bases at J, with 3 bases between the two ends. Germline V gene lookup returns CDR1 SGHRS and CDR2 YFSETQ. For the CDR3, the DNA is TGCGCCAGCAGCTTGGATGACTATGGCTACACCTTC. This gives the protein CASSLDDYGYTF.

J is TRBJ1-1 and V is TRBV29-1; D is unclear. Looked up from germline, CDR1 is SQVTM and CDR2 is ANQGSEA. The CDR3 totals 12 residues. Trimming cost V 2 bases and J 1 base, with 5 bases left between them. CDR3 in DNA: TGCAGCGTTGAAAGACAGAACACTGAAGCTTTCTTT. This sequence encodes CSVERQNTEAFF.

This clone appeared many times. CDR3 bases: TGTGCCAGCAGCTTGGGGGTGGGCAACATGAACACTGAAGCTTTCTTT. It codes for CASSLGVGNMNTEAFF. The rearrangement links TRBV5-8 to TRBJ1-1; D ambiguous. From germline, CDR1 is SGHTS and CDR2 YDEGEE. The length of the CDR3 is 16 residues. Trimming took off 0 bases at V and 0 bases at J, with 12 bases between the two ends.

The chain recombines TRBV6-1 with TRBJ2-1, with 9 bases identical to TRBD2. CDR1 and CDR2 from the germline V gene are MNHNS and SASEGT. With V trimmed by 0 bases and J by 0 bases, 3 bases remained unmatched. The CDR3 has 17 residues. This CDR3 is CASSEAAGGGSYNEQFF. CDR3 sequence (DNA): TGTGCCAGCAGTGAAGCAGCGGGGGGCGGCTCCTACAATGAGCAGTTCTTC.

This clone was seen more than once but under ten times. The rearrangement joins TRBV28 to TRBJ2-1; TRBD1 matches 9 bases. The CDR3 has 18 amino acids. Germline V CDR1 and CDR2: MDHEN, SYDVKM. The J segment lost 6 bases and the V segment lost 5 bases, leaving 17 bases of the junction unmatched. In DNA form, the CDR3 reads TGTGCCAGCAGTCGGGGATGGGATGGACAGGGGAGGTTCAATGAGCAGTTCTTC. Translating gives CASSRGWDGQGRFNEQFF.

The genes are TRBV20-1 and TRBJ2-7; 7 bases fit TRBD2. The CDR3 loop spans 13 amino acids. J lost 0 bases, V lost 3 bases, and 2 bases had no gene match. Germline loops: CDR1 DFQATT, CDR2 SNEGSKA (reference sequence). The CDR3 sequence is CSASGRHSYEQYF. Written as DNA, the CDR3 is TGCAGTGCTAGCGGGAGGCACTCCTACGAGCAGTACTTC.

This clone came up many times. With a much larger clone just one base away, this may be a read error. V and J are TRBV24-1 and TRBJ2-1; TRBD2 might be the D (5 bases). This CDR3 is built from 11 residues. Germline V gene lookup returns CDR1 KGHDR and CDR2 SFDVKD. Trimming pared 5 bases from V and 7 bases from J, leaving 5 bases between. For the CDR3, the DNA is TGTGCCACCAGTGCGGGGAATGAGCAGTTCTTC. This sequence encodes CATSAGNEQFF.

The rearrangement joins TRBV20-1 to TRBJ2-7; 10 positions agree with TRBD2. V lost 0 bases and J lost 4; bases outside the gene matches: 3. Germline CDR1 is DFQATT and CDR2 is SNEGSKA (reference sequence). CDR3 size: 14 residues. The CDR3 nucleotides are TGCAGTGCTAGAGAACCAGCGGGAGGGTACGAGCAGTACTTC. This translates into CSAREPAGGYEQYF.

As concerns this clone: Mismatch with germline at one junction end may stem from a read error. The chain couples TRBV7-8 to TRBJ2-3, with TRBD2 identical over 9 bases. The germline V gene has CDR1 SGHVS and CDR2 FQNEAQ. The CDR3 has 16 residues. CDR3 DNA sequence: TGTGCCAGCAGCCCTTTAGCGGGAGCCTCCGGGGATACTCAGTATTTT. It specifies CASSPLAGASGDTQYF.

This chain connects TRBV13 to TRBJ2-1; maybe TRBD1 (6 bases). V was shortened by 4 bases and J by 4 bases, with 14 bases between the two germline ends. Germline V gene sequence: CDR1 PRHDT, CDR2 FYEKMQ (reference sequence). CDR3 size: 15 residues. CDR3 nucleotides: TGTGCCAGCAGCTGGCAGGGGAGCCTTTACAATGAGCAGTTCTTC. This sequence encodes CASSWQGSLYNEQFF.